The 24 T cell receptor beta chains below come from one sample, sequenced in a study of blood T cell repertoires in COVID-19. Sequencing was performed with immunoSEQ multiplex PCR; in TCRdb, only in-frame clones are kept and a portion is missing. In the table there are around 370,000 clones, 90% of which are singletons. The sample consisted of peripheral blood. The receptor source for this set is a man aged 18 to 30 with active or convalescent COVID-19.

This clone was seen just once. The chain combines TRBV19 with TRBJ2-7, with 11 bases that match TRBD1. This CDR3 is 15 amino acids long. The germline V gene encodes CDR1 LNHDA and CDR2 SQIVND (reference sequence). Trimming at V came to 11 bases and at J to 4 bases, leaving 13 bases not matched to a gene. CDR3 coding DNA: TGTGCCTCGAAAATCAGGGGGACAGGGGGGTACGAGCAGTACTTC. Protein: CASKIRGTGGYEQYF.

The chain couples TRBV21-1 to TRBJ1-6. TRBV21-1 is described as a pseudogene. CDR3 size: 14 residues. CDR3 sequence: CASGEGLNNSPLHF. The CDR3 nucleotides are TGTGCCAGCGGGGAGGGCCTGAATAATTCACCCCTCCACTTT.

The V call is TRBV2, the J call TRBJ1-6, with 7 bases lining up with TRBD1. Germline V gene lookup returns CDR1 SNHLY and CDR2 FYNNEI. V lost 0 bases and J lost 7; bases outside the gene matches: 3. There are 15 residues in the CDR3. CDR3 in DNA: TGTGCCAGCAGTGAAGCTGGCAGGGGGAATTCACCCCTCCACTTT. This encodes CASSEAGRGNSPLHF. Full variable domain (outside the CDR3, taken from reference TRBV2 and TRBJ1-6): EPEVTQTPSHQVTQMGQEVILRCVPISNHLYFYWYRQILGQKVEFLVSFYNNEISEKSEIFDDQFSVERPDGSNFTLKIRSTKLEDSAMYFCASSEAGRGNSPLHFGNGTRLTVT.

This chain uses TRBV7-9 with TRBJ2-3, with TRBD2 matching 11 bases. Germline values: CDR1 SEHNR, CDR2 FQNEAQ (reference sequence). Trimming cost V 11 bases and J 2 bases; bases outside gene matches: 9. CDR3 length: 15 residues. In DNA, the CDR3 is TGTGCCGGATCCGGGACTAGCGGTCTCACAGATACGCAGTATTTT. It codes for CAGSGTSGLTDTQYF.

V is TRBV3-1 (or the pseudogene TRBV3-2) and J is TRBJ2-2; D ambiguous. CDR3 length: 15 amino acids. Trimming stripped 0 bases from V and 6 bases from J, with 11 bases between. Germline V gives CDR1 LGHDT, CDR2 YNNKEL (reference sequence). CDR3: CASSQDSRGSGELFF. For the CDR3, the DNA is TGTGCCAGCAGCCAAGATTCGCGAGGTTCCGGGGAGCTGTTTTTT.

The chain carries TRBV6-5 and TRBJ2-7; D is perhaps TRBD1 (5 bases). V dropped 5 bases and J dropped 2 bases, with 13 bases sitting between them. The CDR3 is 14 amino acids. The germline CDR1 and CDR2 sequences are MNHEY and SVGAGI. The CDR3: CASSIEDKTYEQYF. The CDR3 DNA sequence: TGTGCCAGCAGTATAGAGGACAAGACCTACGAGCAGTACTTC.

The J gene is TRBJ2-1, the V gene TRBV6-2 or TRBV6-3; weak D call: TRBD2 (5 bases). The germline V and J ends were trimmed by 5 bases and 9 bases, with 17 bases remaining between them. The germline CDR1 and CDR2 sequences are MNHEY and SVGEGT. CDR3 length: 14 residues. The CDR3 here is CASSLASVVGEQFF. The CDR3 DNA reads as TGTGCCAGCAGTCTAGCATCGGTTGTGGGTGAGCAGTTCTTC.

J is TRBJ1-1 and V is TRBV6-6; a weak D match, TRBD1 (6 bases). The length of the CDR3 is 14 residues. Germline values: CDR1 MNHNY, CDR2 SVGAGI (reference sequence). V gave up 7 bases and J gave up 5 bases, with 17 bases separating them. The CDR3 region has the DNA TGTGCCAGCAATAATCCAGGGGTCCGAACTGAAGCTTTCTTT. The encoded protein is CASNNPGVRTEAFF.

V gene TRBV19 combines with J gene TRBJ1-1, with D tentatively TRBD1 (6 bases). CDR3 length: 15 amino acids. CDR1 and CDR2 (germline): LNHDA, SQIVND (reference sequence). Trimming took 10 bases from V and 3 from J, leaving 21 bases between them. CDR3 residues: CATSRDTDKDTEAFF. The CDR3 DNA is TGTGCCACCTCAAGGGACACGGATAAGGACACTGAAGCTTTCTTT.

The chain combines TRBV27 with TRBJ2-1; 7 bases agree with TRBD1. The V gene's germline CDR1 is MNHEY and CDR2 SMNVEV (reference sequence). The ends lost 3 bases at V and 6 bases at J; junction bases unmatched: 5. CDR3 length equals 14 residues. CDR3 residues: CASSFSTGSNEQFF. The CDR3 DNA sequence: TGTGCCAGCAGTTTCTCGACAGGGTCCAATGAGCAGTTCTTC.

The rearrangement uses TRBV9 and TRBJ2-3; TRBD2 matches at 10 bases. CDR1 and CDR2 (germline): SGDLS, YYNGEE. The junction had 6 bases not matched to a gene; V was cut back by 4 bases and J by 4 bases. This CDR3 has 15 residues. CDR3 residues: CASSFASGSSDTQYF. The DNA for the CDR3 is TGTGCCAGCAGCTTCGCTAGCGGGAGTTCAGATACGCAGTATTTT.

The DNA for the CDR3 is TGTGCCAGCAGCTTGAAGGGGGAGACCCAGTACTTC. This encodes CASSLKGETQYF. The chain combines TRBV11-2 with TRBJ2-5; D possibly corresponds to TRBD1 (5 bases). V gave up 3 bases and J gave up 5 bases, with 7 bases separating them. Germline CDR1 reads SGHAT; CDR2 reads FQNNGV. There are 12 residues in the CDR3.

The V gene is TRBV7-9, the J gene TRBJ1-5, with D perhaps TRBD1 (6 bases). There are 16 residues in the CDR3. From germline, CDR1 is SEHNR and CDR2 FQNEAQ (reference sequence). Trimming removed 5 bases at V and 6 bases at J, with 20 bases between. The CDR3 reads CASSPITTGWGQPQHF. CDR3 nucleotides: TGTGCCAGCAGCCCAATAACGACAGGTTGGGGTCAGCCCCAGCATTTT.

CDR3 nucleotides: TGTGCCAGCAGCCCCTACAAGACTAGCGGGACCTACAATGAGCAGTTCTTC. Its translation is CASSPYKTSGTYNEQFF. The chain carries TRBV4-2 and TRBJ2-1, with TRBD2 matching over 11 bases. The V gene end was trimmed by 4 bases and the J gene end by 2 bases; junction bases not matched to a gene: 7. Per the germline V gene, CDR1 is LGHNA and CDR2 is YNFKEQ. This CDR3 spans 17 amino acids.

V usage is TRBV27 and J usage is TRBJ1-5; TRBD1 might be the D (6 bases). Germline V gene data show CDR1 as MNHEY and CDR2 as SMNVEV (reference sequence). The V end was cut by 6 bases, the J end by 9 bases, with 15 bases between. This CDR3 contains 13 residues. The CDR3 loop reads CASRGTRSTPQHF. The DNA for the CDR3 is TGTGCCAGCAGGGGGACACGGAGTACGCCCCAGCATTTT.

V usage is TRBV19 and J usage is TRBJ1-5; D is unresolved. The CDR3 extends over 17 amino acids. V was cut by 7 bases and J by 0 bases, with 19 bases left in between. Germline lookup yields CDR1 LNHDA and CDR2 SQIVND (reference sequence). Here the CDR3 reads CASKALTRADSNQPQHF. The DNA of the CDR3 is TGTGCCAGTAAAGCGCTGACGAGGGCGGATAGCAATCAGCCCCAGCATTTT. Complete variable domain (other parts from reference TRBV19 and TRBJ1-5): DGGITQSPKYLFRKEGQNVTLSCEQNLNHDAMYWYRQDPGQGLRLIYYSQIVNDFQKGDIAEGYSVSREKKESFPLTVTSAQKNPTAFYLCASKALTRADSNQPQHFGDGTRLSIL.

CDR3 DNA: TGTGCCACCAGTGAGGGGGGGACAGGGGCCCATCAGCCCCAGCATTTT. This translates into CATSEGGTGAHQPQHF. This sequence joins TRBV24-1 and TRBJ1-5; TRBD1 aligns across 10 bases. CDR3 size: 16 residues. Germline loops: CDR1 KGHDR, CDR2 SFDVKD. With V trimmed by 4 bases and J by 5 bases, 7 bases remained unmatched.

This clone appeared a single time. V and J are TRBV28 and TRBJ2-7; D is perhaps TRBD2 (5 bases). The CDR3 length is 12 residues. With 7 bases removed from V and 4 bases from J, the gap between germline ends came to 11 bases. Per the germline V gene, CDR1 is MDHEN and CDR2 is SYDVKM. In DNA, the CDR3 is TGTGCCAGCAAAATAGCGTCTTACGAGCAGTACTTC. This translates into CASKIASYEQYF.

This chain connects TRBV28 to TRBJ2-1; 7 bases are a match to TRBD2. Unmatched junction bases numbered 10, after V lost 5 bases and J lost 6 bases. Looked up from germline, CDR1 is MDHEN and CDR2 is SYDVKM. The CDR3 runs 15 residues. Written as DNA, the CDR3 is TGTGCCAGCAGTCGGAGCGGGATCCCCCGCAATGAGCAGTTCTTC. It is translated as CASSRSGIPRNEQFF.

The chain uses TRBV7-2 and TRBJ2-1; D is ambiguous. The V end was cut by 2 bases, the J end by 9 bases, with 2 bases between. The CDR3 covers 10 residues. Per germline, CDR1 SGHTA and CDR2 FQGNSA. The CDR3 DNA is TGTGCCAGCAGCTTACGTGAGCAGTTCTTC. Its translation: CASSLREQFF.

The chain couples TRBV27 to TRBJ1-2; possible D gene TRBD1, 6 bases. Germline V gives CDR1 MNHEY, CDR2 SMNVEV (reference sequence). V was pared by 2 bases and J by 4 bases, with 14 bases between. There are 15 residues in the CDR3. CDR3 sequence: CASSLGGGAGYGYTF. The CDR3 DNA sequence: TGTGCCAGCAGTTTAGGGGGGGGCGCGGGCTATGGCTACACCTTC.

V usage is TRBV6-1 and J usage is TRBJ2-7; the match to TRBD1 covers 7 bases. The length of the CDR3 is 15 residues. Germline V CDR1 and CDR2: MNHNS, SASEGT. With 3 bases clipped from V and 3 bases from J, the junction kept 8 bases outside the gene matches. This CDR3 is CASSDTGTVIYEQYF. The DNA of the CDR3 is TGTGCCAGCAGTGATACCGGGACAGTTATCTACGAGCAGTACTTC.

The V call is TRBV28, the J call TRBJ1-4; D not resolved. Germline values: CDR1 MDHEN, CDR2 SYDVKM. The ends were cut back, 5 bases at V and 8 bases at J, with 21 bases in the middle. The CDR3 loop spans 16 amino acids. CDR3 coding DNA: TGTGCCAGCAGTATAGTTGCCAGTTCGCGGGCCGAAAAACTGTTTTTT. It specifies CASSIVASSRAEKLFF.

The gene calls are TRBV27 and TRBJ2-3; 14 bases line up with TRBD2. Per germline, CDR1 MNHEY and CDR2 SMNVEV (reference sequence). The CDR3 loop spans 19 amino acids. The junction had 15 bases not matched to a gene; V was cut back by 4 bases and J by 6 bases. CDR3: CASSYSPGLAGAQGDTQYF. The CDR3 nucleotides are TGTGCCAGCAGTTATTCCCCGGGACTAGCGGGGGCCCAGGGGGATACGCAGTATTTT.